The 24 T cell receptor beta chains reported below all come from one sample, sequenced in a study of T cell responses to AZD1222 COVID-19 vaccine. Clones were read by immunoSEQ multiplex PCR, and TCRdb kept only the in-frame ones, dropping some. The sample holds around 61,000 clones; approximately 85% are singletons and the top ten take more than 12%. Sequencing used peripheral blood, obtained on day 0 of AZD1222 vaccination. The receptors were sampled from an adult in good health.

The chain carries TRBV19 and TRBJ1-2, with 7 bases matching TRBD1. The germline V gene encodes CDR1 LNHDA and CDR2 SQIVND (reference sequence). The V gene end was trimmed by 3 bases and the J gene end by 3 bases; junction bases not matched to a gene: 1. There are 13 residues in the CDR3. The CDR3 DNA sequence: TGTGCCAGTAGTATCACAGGGGACTATGGCTACACCTTC. Its protein is CASSITGDYGYTF.

This clone is a singleton in its sample. V and J are TRBV6-5 and TRBJ2-1; 12 positions match TRBD1. Germline-derived CDR1 and CDR2 are MNHEY and SVGAGI. The J segment lost 9 bases and the V segment lost 6 bases, leaving 9 bases of the junction unmatched. This CDR3 spans 15 amino acids. The CDR3 nucleotides read TGTGCCAGCAGGATACCGGGACAGGGGGCGTCTGAGCAGTTCTTC. Its protein is CASRIPGQGASEQFF.

This chain uses TRBV18 with TRBJ2-3, with TRBD2 as a possible D gene (5 bases). The V and J ends lost 6 bases and 6 bases respectively, with 16 bases between them. This CDR3 is built from 14 residues. Germline V gene lookup returns CDR1 KGHSH and CDR2 LQKENI. CDR3 nucleotide sequence: TGTGCCAGCTCCCTCGGGGTCAAAGGGGATACGCAGTATTTT. Its protein product is CASSLGVKGDTQYF.

This sequence joins TRBV5-4 and TRBJ2-6; D gene uncertain. This CDR3 region has 14 residues. The V gene's germline CDR1 is SGHNT and CDR2 YYREEE (reference sequence). The V gene lost 0 bases and the J gene lost 4 bases, with 5 bases spanning the gap. As DNA, the CDR3 is TGTGCCAGCAGCTTGGTGGACGGGGCCAACGTCCTGACTTTC. Translation: CASSLVDGANVLTF.

This clone was counted once. The rearrangement joins TRBV3-1 (or the pseudogene TRBV3-2) to TRBJ2-4; D might be TRBD2 (5 bases). CDR3 size: 15 residues. Germline CDR1 reads LGHDT; CDR2 reads YNNKEL (reference sequence). With 5 bases removed from V and 0 bases from J, the gap between germline ends came to 11 bases. The CDR3 is CASSTRGLAKNIQYF. The CDR3 region has the DNA TGTGCCAGCAGCACTAGAGGCCTAGCCAAAAACATTCAGTACTTC.

In the case of this clone: The sample carries other DNA sequences with the same CDR3. The rearrangement links TRBV4-1 to TRBJ2-7; no reliable D call. Germline V gene data show CDR1 as MGHRA and CDR2 as YSYEKL. V dropped 1 base and J dropped 0 bases, with 7 bases sitting between them. The CDR3 runs to 14 residues. CDR3 nucleotides: TGCGCCAGCAGCCAAGGCGGCGGCTCCTACGAGCAGTACTTC. This codes for CASSQGGGSYEQYF.

V is TRBV7-9 and J is TRBJ1-5, with no clear D. The germline V gene has CDR1 SEHNR and CDR2 FQNEAQ (reference sequence). V was pared by 3 bases and J by 0 bases, with 6 bases between. The CDR3 is 14 amino acids. CDR3 bases: TGTGCCAGCAGCTTTAGCTCTAGCAATCAGCCCCAGCATTTT. Translated: CASSFSSSNQPQHF. The full variable domain, its missing parts supplied by reference TRBV7-9 and TRBJ1-5, is DTGVSQNPRHKITKRGQNVTFRCDPISEHNRLYWYRQTLGQGPEFLTYFQNEAQLEKSRLLSDRFSAERPKGSFSTLEIQRTEQGDSAMYLCASSFSSSNQPQHFGDGTRLSIL.

With regard to this clone: One end of the junction varies from germline; a read error may be responsible. The chain has TRBV28 and TRBJ1-6; the D gene is possibly TRBD1 (6 bases). Germline values: CDR1 MDHEN, CDR2 SYDVKM. The CDR3 extends over 15 amino acids. CDR3: CASSLSDRINLPLHF. In DNA form, the CDR3 reads TGTGCCAGCAGTTTATCCGACAGGATTAATTTACCCCTCCACTTT.

The chain employs TRBV7-3 and TRBJ1-3; D possibly corresponds to TRBD1 (5 bases). Looked up from germline, CDR1 is SGHTA and CDR2 is FQGTGA. CDR3 length equals 15 residues. V dropped 1 base and J dropped 4 bases, with 11 bases sitting between them. The CDR3 loop reads CASSLSGTAGNTIYF. As DNA, the CDR3 is TGTGCCAGCAGCTTAAGTGGGACGGCGGGAAACACCATATATTTT.

The chain employs TRBV15 and TRBJ2-2; D not resolved. The CDR3 totals 14 residues. Germline CDR1 LNHNV, CDR2 YYDKDF (reference sequence). V shed 0 bases and J shed 6 bases, with 8 bases lying between them. As DNA, the CDR3 is TGTGCCACCAGCAGAGATCATGTTGCCGGGGAGCTGTTTTTT. Translation: CATSRDHVAGELFF.

DNA for the CDR3: TGTGCCAGTAGTATTGGTCTATACAGGGACGGTCAGCCCCAGCATTTT. This translates into CASSIGLYRDGQPQHF. This chain connects TRBV19 to TRBJ1-5, with D tentatively TRBD1 (6 bases). The CDR3 contains 16 residues. Germline CDR1 is LNHDA and CDR2 is SQIVND (reference sequence). Trimming shortened V by 3 bases and J by 6 bases, and 18 bases separated the two germline ends.

The gene calls are TRBV14 and TRBJ1-1; D uncertain. From germline, CDR1 is SGHDN and CDR2 FVKESK. The CDR3 contains 16 residues. The V end was cut by 5 bases, the J end by 0 bases, with 16 bases between. In nucleotides, the CDR3 is TGTGCCAGCAGCGCACGAGCCGGGTTCTTGAACACTGAAGCTTTCTTT. Residues: CASSARAGFLNTEAFF.

This clone has a single count. The J gene is TRBJ2-3, the V gene TRBV13, with no clear D. This CDR3 comprises 14 residues. V was clipped by 1 base and J by 3 bases, with 8 bases between them. Germline CDR1 and CDR2: PRHDT and FYEKMQ (reference sequence). CDR3 sequence: CASSLVLGTDTQYF. Here the CDR3 DNA reads TGTGCCAGCAGCTTAGTTCTGGGAACAGATACGCAGTATTTT.

This chain uses TRBV5-1 with TRBJ2-7; D is uncertain. The CDR3 has 12 amino acids. The ends were cut back, 4 bases at V and 6 bases at J, with 11 bases in the middle. Germline V lookup: CDR1 SGHRS, CDR2 YFSETQ. The CDR3 nucleotides read TGCGCCAGCAGCCTGACCTTGGGCGAGCAGTACTTC. It translates to CASSLTLGEQYF. The variable domain in full, with the rest retrieved from reference TRBV5-1 and TRBJ2-7, is KAGVTQTPRYLIKTRGQQVTLSCSPISGHRSVSWYQQTPGQGLQFLFEYFSETQRNKGNFPGRFSGRQFSNSRSEMNVSTLELGDSALYLCASSLTLGEQYFGPGTRLTVT.

V gene TRBV24-1 combines with J gene TRBJ1-5; maybe TRBD1 (6 bases). With 3 bases removed from V and 2 bases from J, the gap between germline ends came to 10 bases. CDR1 is KGHDR, CDR2 SFDVKD, per germline. The CDR3 totals 15 residues. CDR3 sequence reads: CATSDVGGRNQPQHF. CDR3 sequence (DNA): TGTGCCACCAGTGATGTAGGGGGTCGCAATCAGCCCCAGCATTTT.

This clone was observed once. The chain joins TRBV2 to TRBJ2-2; 9 bases agree with TRBD2. With V trimmed by 10 bases and J by 3 bases, 9 bases remained unmatched. Germline CDR1 SNHLY, CDR2 FYNNEI. This CDR3 region has 15 residues. The CDR3 nucleotides read TGTGCCACACATAGCGGGGGCCCCGACACCGGGGAGCTGTTTTTT. Translation gives CATHSGGPDTGELFF.

The chain joins TRBV25-1 to TRBJ1-4; TRBD1 agrees at 8 bases. The CDR3 spans 15 residues. V lost 1 base, J lost 8 bases, and 6 bases stayed unmatched. Per germline, CDR1 MGHDK and CDR2 SYGVNS. DNA of the CDR3: TGTGCCAGCAGTGAATCTCTAACAGGGGGGGAAAAACTGTTTTTT. Translating it yields CASSESLTGGEKLFF. The whole variable domain, filled in from reference TRBV25-1 and TRBJ1-4, reads EADIYQTPRYLVIGTGKKITLECSQTMGHDKMYWYQQDPGMELHLIHYSYGVNSTEKGDLSSESTVSRIRTEHFPLTLESARPSHTSQYLCASSESLTGGEKLFFGSGTQLSVL.

The V and J genes are TRBV10-2 and TRBJ1-4; perhaps TRBD1 as D (5 bases). Between the trimmed V and J ends, which lost 2 bases and 7 bases, there was a span of 17 bases. The CDR3 loop spans 16 amino acids. CDR1 and CDR2 from the germline V gene are WSHSY and SAAADI. The CDR3 loop is CASSEIPGTLGEKLFF. Here the CDR3 DNA reads TGCGCCAGCAGTGAGATACCAGGGACCCTCGGTGAAAAACTGTTTTTT.

The chain couples TRBV5-4 to TRBJ1-5, with 9 bases lining up with TRBD1. J lost 5 bases, V lost 3 bases, and 9 bases had no gene match. This CDR3 spans 16 amino acids. Germline CDR1 and CDR2: SGHNT and YYREEE (reference sequence). DNA of the CDR3: TGTGCCAGCAGCTCAAATTCGACAGGGGGGTATCAGCCCCAGCATTTT. Residues: CASSSNSTGGYQPQHF.

This clone was recorded once. V usage is TRBV18 and J usage is TRBJ1-6, with 7 bases that match TRBD1. The CDR3 is made up of 20 amino acids. From germline, CDR1 is KGHSH and CDR2 LQKENI. Losses at the gene ends were 3 bases for V and 4 bases for J; bases not matched to a gene: 18. CDR3 sequence (DNA): TGTGCCAGCTCACCGCGGGGGATAGGTCGGGACAGCGCGTATAATTCACCCCTCCACTTT. Its protein product is CASSPRGIGRDSAYNSPLHF.

The rearrangement links TRBV7-2 to TRBJ1-2; D remains unclear. The germline V gene encodes CDR1 SGHTA and CDR2 FQGNSA. Trimming shortened V by 6 bases and J by 5 bases, and 13 bases separated the two germline ends. The CDR3 is made up of 13 amino acids. The CDR3 DNA reads TGTGCCAGCAGGGCCCGTAGTGCATATGGCTACACCTTC. As protein: CASRARSAYGYTF.

The chain links TRBV18 to TRBJ1-3, with D possibly TRBD1 on 5 matching bases. The germline V gene encodes CDR1 KGHSH and CDR2 LQKENI. CDR3 length: 15 amino acids. Trimming took off 4 bases at V and 7 bases at J, with 17 bases between the two ends. The CDR3: CASSLSREIRNTIYF. DNA for the CDR3: TGTGCCAGCTCACTGAGCAGGGAAATACGTAACACCATATATTTT.

This chain connects TRBV21-1 to TRBJ2-7; the DNA was not compared with TRBD1, the D call given in the table. TRBV21-1 is tagged as a pseudogene. The CDR3 is made up of 16 amino acids. The chain's CDR3 is CASSKEAGAPSYEQYF. CDR3 in DNA: TGTGCCAGCAGCAAAGAAGCAGGGGCCCCCTCCTACGAGCAGTACTTC.

This clone appeared once. CDR3 protein: CASSLFAGGSYNEQFF. The CDR3 region has the DNA TGTGCCAGCAGTTTATTTGCGGGGGGCTCCTACAATGAGCAGTTCTTC. The chain employs TRBV27 and TRBJ2-1, with 8 nucleotides matching TRBD2. J gave up 0 bases and V 1 base, and 2 bases lay outside the gene matches. The CDR3 covers 16 residues. Germline V gene lookup returns CDR1 MNHEY and CDR2 SMNVEV (reference sequence).